This T cell receptor (beta chain) was obtained from a study of response to subunit inactivated influenza vaccine. Using its own MiXCR run on the RT-PCR reads, TCRdb lists one record per CDR3 protein. The repertoire has 800,000 to 1,000,000 distinct CDR3 sequences, 20% to 25% of them found once; the top ten carry roughly 10%. This clonotype was detected a few times. The CDR3 is made up of 15 amino acids. J was trimmed by 1 base and V by 4 bases; bases with no gene match: 6. Germline-derived CDR1 and CDR2 are SGDLS and YYNGEE. Sample: PBMCs from blood, taken around 5 days after vaccination. The clonotype originates from a man aged 50 to 60 who received an inactivated influenza vaccine. The V and J genes are TRBV9 and TRBJ2-3, with 7 bases identical to TRBD1. The CDR3 loop is CASSSTTGRTDTQYF. CDR3 coding DNA: TGTGCCAGCAGCTCCACGACAGGGCGCACAGATACGCAGTATTTT.